A selection of T cell receptor beta chains follows, all from one sample in a study of siplizumab effects on memory and regulatory T cells. Profiling relied on immunoSEQ multiplex PCR, and the TCRdb table lists in-frame clones only, not all of them. Among about 100,000 clones listed, approximately 94% were seen once. The sequencing input was non-Treg CD4+ T cells sorted from blood. The receptors derive from a human donor in good health. The CDR3 runs from the conserved cysteine through the conserved F or W. D genes are given only for firm matches. Size is stated for part of the rows, as once, few or many counts, or as a class when the clone is expanded.

size	D	V	J	DNA	CDR3
-	TRBD2	TRBV5-1	TRBJ2-6	TGCGCCAGCAGTCATGCGGGGGCTGGGGCCAACGTCCTGACTTTC	CASSHAGAGANVLTF
-	TRBD2	TRBV19	TRBJ2-7	TGTGCCAGTAGTATAGGCGGGGGAGCCCCCTACGAGCAGTACTTC	CASSIGGGAPYEQYF
-	-	TRBV21-1	TRBJ2-7	TGTGCCAGCAGCAGAGGAGGACAGCAAAAGACCTACGAGCAGTACTTC	CASSRGGQQKTYEQYF
-	-	TRBV5-1	TRBJ2-5	TGCGCCAGCAGCTTCAGCGCACTGAGGCAAGAGACCCAGTACTTC	CASSFSALRQETQYF
-	-	TRBV11-3	TRBJ2-1	TGTGCCAGCAGCTTGCGGGCCTACAATGAGCAGTTCTTC	CASSLRAYNEQFF
-	TRBD2	TRBV11-2	TRBJ2-1	TGTGCCAGCAGCTTAGCGGGAGGGGATGAGCAGTTCTTC	CASSLAGGDEQFF
-	-	TRBV14	TRBJ1-2	TGTGCCAGCAGCCAAGATCCCCCGTATGGCTACACCTTC	CASSQDPPYGYTF
-	TRBD1	TRBV7-3	TRBJ2-7	TGTGCCAGCAGCTATGGACAGGGGGTGATATACGAGCAGTACTTC	CASSYGQGVIYEQYF
-	TRBD2	TRBV5-1	TRBJ2-7	TGCGCCAGCAGCTCCCCGGGACTAGCGGTTGGCGAGCAGTACTTC	CASSSPGLAVGEQYF
-	-	TRBV5-1	TRBJ2-3	TGCGCCAGCAGCTTGGCGGGGGATACGCAGTATTTT	CASSLAGDTQYF
-	TRBD1	TRBV28	TRBJ1-2	TGTGCCAGCAGGGCCTCGGACAGGGATAACTATGGCTACACCTTC	CASRASDRDNYGYTF
-	-	TRBV10-3	TRBJ2-3	TGTGCCATCAGGAGGGCGCGTACAGATACGCAGTATTTT	CAIRRARTDTQYF
-	-	TRBV5-1	TRBJ2-3	TGCGCCAGCAGCCCCGGTGACAGAATAGACACAGATACGCAGTATTTT	CASSPGDRIDTDTQYF
-	TRBD1	TRBV9	TRBJ2-3	TGTGCCAGCAGCTCGAGACAGGGCAGCACAGATACGCAGTATTTT	CASSSRQGSTDTQYF
-	TRBD1	TRBV6-1	TRBJ1-2	TGTGCCAGCAGCCGAGACAGGGATGGGTATGGCTACACCTTC	CASSRDRDGYGYTF
once	TRBD1	TRBV4-2	TRBJ2-7	TGTGCCAGCAGCCGAGGACAGGGGGAATACGAGCAGTACTTC	CASSRGQGEYEQYF
-	TRBD2	TRBV6-5	TRBJ2-5	TGTGCCAGCAGTTACGTAGCGGGTGTTCAAGAGACCCAGTACTTC	CASSYVAGVQETQYF
-	-	TRBV19	TRBJ1-2	TGTGCCAGTAGAGGGAACCGGGGGCTCAACTATGGCTACACCTTC	CASRGNRGLNYGYTF
-	TRBD1	TRBV5-1	TRBJ2-6	TGCGCCAGCAGCTTGCTCAGGGGGCAAACTGGGGCCAACGTCCTGACTTTC	CASSLLRGQTGANVLTF
-	-	TRBV6-5	TRBJ1-1	TGTGCCAGCAGTTACTCCTGGGGGCAAAACACTGAAGCTTTCTTT	CASSYSWGQNTEAFF
-	-	TRBV7-2	TRBJ2-5	TGTGCCAGCAGCCGAGGGCTTGAAGAGACCCAGTACTTC	CASSRGLEETQYF
-	-	TRBV5-8	TRBJ2-1	TGTGCCAGCAGCCTCGAGATAGCTGTCGGTTTCTACAATGAGCAGTTCTTC	CASSLEIAVGFYNEQFF
-	-	TRBV7-9	TRBJ1-2	TGTGCCAGCAGCGCATTCAAGGGATCAGAAAACTATGGCTACACCTTC	CASSAFKGSENYGYTF
-	-	TRBV6-5	TRBJ1-1	TGTGCCAGCTCCCGACTCGCCAGGGATTCCCCCCGAGCTTTCTTT	CASSRLARDSPRAFF
-	TRBD1	TRBV2	TRBJ1-2	TGTGCCAGCAAAGAGGACAGGAACTATGGCTACACCTTC	CASKEDRNYGYTF
-	-	TRBV4-1	TRBJ2-3	TGCGCCAGCAGCCACTCAAATCCGGCCTTCGTCCGCGATACGCAGTATTTT	CASSHSNPAFVRDTQYF
-	-	TRBV16	TRBJ1-4	TGTGCCAGCAGCCAAGACCCAAGGCCAGGAACCACTGAAAAACTGTTTTTT	CASSQDPRPGTTEKLFF
-	-	TRBV11-2	TRBJ1-1	TGTGCCAGCAGCTTAGGAGGCCCGGGACCCACTGAAGCTTTCTTT	CASSLGGPGPTEAFF
-	TRBD2	TRBV7-9	TRBJ2-1	TGTGCCAGCAGCTTGGACCCAGCGGGACGGGGTGGGTCTCGGAATGAGCAGTTCTTC	CASSLDPAGRGGSRNEQFF
-	-	TRBV30	TRBJ2-2	TGTGCCTGGGGAGGTGCAGGAGGGGAGCTGTTTTTT	CAWGGAGGELFF
-	-	TRBV28	TRBJ2-2	TGTGCCAGCAGTTTAATAGAGGGACATGGAGTCGGGGAGCTGTTTTTT	CASSLIEGHGVGELFF
-	-	TRBV28	TRBJ2-2	TGTGCCAGCAGTTTTGGGGGTCCCGGGGAGCTGTTTTTT	CASSFGGPGELFF
-	TRBD2	TRBV4-1	TRBJ2-1	TGCGCCAGCAGCTCGTTAGCGGGTGAGAGGGGAAATGAGCAGTTCTTC	CASSSLAGERGNEQFF
-	-	TRBV28	TRBJ2-1	TGTGCCAGCCGTCCGGGACCCCGCTCCTACAATGAGCAGTTCTTC	CASRPGPRSYNEQFF
-	-	TRBV21-1	TRBJ2-7	TGTGCCAGCAGCAAATTGGGACAGGGGACGTCCTACGAGCAGTACTTC	CASSKLGQGTSYEQYF
-	-	TRBV7-3	TRBJ2-1	TGTGCCAGCAGCTCTCTTGCCCCGGCCCCATCATACAATGAGCAGTTCTTC	CASSSLAPAPSYNEQFF
-	-	TRBV5-6	TRBJ2-7	TGTGCCAGCAGCTTCCGTGAAGGGTCGACGTCACGCTACTTC	CASSFREGSTSRYF
once	TRBD2	TRBV6-5	TRBJ2-5	TGTGCCAGCAGTTACGATCTAGCGGGATCATTGGAGACCCAGTACTTC	CASSYDLAGSLETQYF
-	-	TRBV5-1	TRBJ2-3	TGCGCCAGCAGCTTGGAGCCCCACACAGATACGCAGTATTTT	CASSLEPHTDTQYF
-	-	TRBV5-8	TRBJ1-5	TGTGCCAGCAGCTTACTCCGGGACCCGGTTCAGCCCCAGCATTTT	CASSLLRDPVQPQHF
-	TRBD2	TRBV5-4	TRBJ2-3	TGTGCCAGCAGCTTGGGACTAGCGGGAGAAGATACGCAGTATTTT	CASSLGLAGEDTQYF
-	TRBD1	TRBV28	TRBJ2-3	TGTGCCAGCAGCAATAGGGGGCTGAGCACAGATACGCAGTATTTT	CASSNRGLSTDTQYF
once	-	TRBV2	TRBJ1-4	TGTGCCAGCAGTGACGGGGGGCAAAAACTGTTTTTT	CASSDGGQKLFF
-	TRBD1	TRBV5-6	TRBJ2-3	TGTGCCAGCAGCTTCACGGGGGGACAGGGGAACTGGGGCGCAGATACGCAGTATTTT	CASSFTGGQGNWGADTQYF
-	-	TRBV4-1	TRBJ1-5	TGCGCCAGCAGCCACCCCGCGGGGAATCAGCCCCAGCATTTT	CASSHPAGNQPQHF
-	-	TRBV11-2	TRBJ1-2	TGTGCCAGCAGCCCAGGACGGGGCTTCTATGGCTACACCTTC	CASSPGRGFYGYTF
-	TRBD2	TRBV5-1	TRBJ2-3	TGCGCCAGCAGGCCGAGGGCGGCGGGGGGTTTTGGCACAGATACGCAGTATTTT	CASRPRAAGGFGTDTQYF
-	-	TRBV12-1	TRBJ2-4	TGTGCCAGCAGCTTTGCAAAGGCAATCATAAAAGCCAAAAACATTCAGTACTTC	CASSFAKAIIKAKNIQYF
-	TRBD2	TRBV18	TRBJ2-5	TGTGCCAGCTCACCGTCGGTCGCGGGGGAAGCCGGGCAAGAGACCCAGTACTTC	CASSPSVAGEAGQETQYF
-	-	TRBV15	TRBJ2-7	TGTGCCACCAGCAGAGCCGGGACTCCGTCATACGAGCAGTACTTC	CATSRAGTPSYEQYF